The 8 T cell receptor beta chains listed next were all sequenced from one sample in a study of neurological immune-mediated disorders. MiXCR was run by TCRdb on the 5' RACE reads, yielding one entry per CDR3 protein. Counted here are 55,000 to 65,000 distinct CDR3 sequences, approximately 11% occurring once; the ten biggest clones make up about 6.3%. Time point indicated: longitudinal time-point 1 (baseline). Sequencing was performed on PBMCs. Receptor source: a male donor with HTLV-1-associated myelopathy (HAM/TSP).

This clonotype was seen many times. The gene calls are TRBV15 and TRBJ2-7; 11 positions agree with TRBD1. The CDR3 sequence is 16 residues long. After removal of 4 bases from V and 7 bases from J, the junction contained 12 bases not matched to a gene. Germline assignment: CDR1 LNHNV and CDR2 YYDKDF (reference sequence). Here the CDR3 reads CATSTPAGQGAREQYF. The CDR3 DNA reads as TGTGCCACCAGCACACCCGCTGGACAGGGGGCACGGGAGCAGTACTTC.

This clonotype was recorded many times. The V call is TRBV6-5, the J call TRBJ1-3, with D unresolved. Trimming removed 7 bases from V and 3 bases from J, with 4 bases in between. The CDR3 covers 11 residues. Looked up from germline, CDR1 is MNHEY and CDR2 is SVGAGI. Written as DNA, the CDR3 is TGTGCCAGCATCCGTGGAAACACCATATATTTT. Translation gives CASIRGNTIYF.

This clonotype was seen at least ten times. The chain employs TRBV28 and TRBJ1-4; perhaps TRBD1 as D (6 bases). V dropped 6 bases and J dropped 8 bases, with 16 bases sitting between them. Germline-derived CDR1 and CDR2 are MDHEN and SYDVKM. This CDR3 spans 14 amino acids. CDR3 residues: CASRSGAEREKLFF. CDR3 in DNA: TGTGCCAGCAGATCAGGGGCCGAAAGGGAAAAACTGTTTTTT.

This clonotype was seen ten or more times. This rearrangement joins TRBV7-9 to TRBJ2-1, with D uncertain. Per the germline V gene, CDR1 is SEHNR and CDR2 is FQNEAQ (reference sequence). The CDR3 consists of 12 residues. With 3 bases removed from V and 5 bases from J, the gap between germline ends came to 5 bases. CDR3 in DNA: TGTGCCAGCAGCTTCCTTAACAATGAGCAGTTCTTC. Translating it yields CASSFLNNEQFF.

In its sample, this clonotype was seen once. With a much larger clone just one base away, this may be a read error. J is TRBJ1-2 and V is TRBV7-9, with D perhaps TRBD1 (6 bases). This CDR3 comprises 15 residues. Germline CDR1 SEHNR, CDR2 FQNEAQ (reference sequence). V lost 5 bases and J lost 7, with 20 bases in between. The CDR3 here is CASSPQGTGRFGYTF. For the CDR3, the DNA is TGTGCCAGCAGCCCACAGGGTACTGGCCGCTTTGGCTACACCTTC.

This clonotype has ten or more counts. The chain recombines TRBV4-2 with TRBJ2-5, with no clear D. The germline V gene encodes CDR1 LGHNA and CDR2 YNFKEQ. V lost 0 bases and J 5 bases, leaving 13 bases between the germline ends. This CDR3 spans 15 amino acids. CDR3 region: CASSQDGLFAETQYF. In nucleotides, the CDR3 is TGTGCCAGCAGCCAAGATGGTCTATTTGCGGAGACCCAGTACTTC.

This clonotype was recorded many times. The chain recombines TRBV6-5 with TRBJ1-2; D is unclear. This CDR3 has 11 amino acids. Germline-derived CDR1 and CDR2 are MNHEY and SVGAGI. Trimming stripped 8 bases from V and 7 bases from J, with 11 bases between. CDR3 sequence reads: CASRGRSGYTF. CDR3 sequence (DNA): TGTGCCAGCCGAGGGAGATCTGGCTACACCTTC.

This clonotype was observed many times. V and J are TRBV18 and TRBJ1-6; D gene ambiguous. This CDR3 region has 15 residues. V was clipped by 2 bases and J by 6 bases, with 11 bases between them. Germline V gene lookup returns CDR1 KGHSH and CDR2 LQKENI. The CDR3 loop is CASSPMSPANSPLHF. CDR3 nucleotides: TGTGCCAGCTCACCAATGTCGCCAGCTAATTCACCCCTCCACTTT.